Sequencing of this T cell receptor (beta chain) was carried out in a study of shared clonotypes between healthy human individuals. Regarding the study as a whole: The low donor count limited represented genetic and exposure-history diversity. Sampling involved blood alone; tissue repertoires likely differ.

In the case of this clone: The antigen is unknown.

Clones were sequenced by immunoSEQ multiplex PCR, and TCRdb holds only the in-frame ones, with some missing. This repertoire shows over a million clones, about 75% found once; its top ten account for 1.4%. Sequenced: memory CD4+ T cells sorted from blood. The subset denotes: CD45RA-negative fraction. The receptor's source is a man younger than 35 in good health.

CDR3 amino acids: CASSVQPGGTDTQYF. In DNA form, the CDR3 reads TGTGCCAGCAGCGTCCAGCCCGGGGGCACAGATACGCAGTATTTT. V is TRBV7-6 and J is TRBJ2-3; D possibly corresponds to TRBD2 (5 bases). From germline, CDR1 is SGHVS and CDR2 FNYEAQ. This CDR3 has 15 amino acids. V shed 5 bases and J shed 1 base, with 13 bases lying between them.